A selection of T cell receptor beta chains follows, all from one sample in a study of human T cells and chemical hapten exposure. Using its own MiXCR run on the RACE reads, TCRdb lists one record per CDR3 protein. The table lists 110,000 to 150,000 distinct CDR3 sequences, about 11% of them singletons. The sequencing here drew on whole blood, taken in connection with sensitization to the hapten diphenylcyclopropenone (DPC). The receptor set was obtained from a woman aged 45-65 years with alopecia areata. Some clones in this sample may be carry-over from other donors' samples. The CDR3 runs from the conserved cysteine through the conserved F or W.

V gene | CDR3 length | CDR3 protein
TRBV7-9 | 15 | CASSPWGSLGTEAFF
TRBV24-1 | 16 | CATSDSARGRLDEQFF
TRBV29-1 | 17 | CSAHRVSGQGMGKTQYF
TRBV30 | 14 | CAWSHRGLGEKLFF
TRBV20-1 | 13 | CGTGRLTTGELFF
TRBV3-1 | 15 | CASSQSTSGSSEQFF
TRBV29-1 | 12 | CSVEAGPDTQYF
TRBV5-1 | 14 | CASSSLAGVGEQFF
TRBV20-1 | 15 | CSARANRDLKNIQYF
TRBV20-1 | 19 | CSARASGGLAGGNFYEQYF
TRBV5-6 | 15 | CASSWRRGWGDEQYF
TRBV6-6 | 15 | CASSYSGGLSYEQYF
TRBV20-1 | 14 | CSARQQGSRNEQFF
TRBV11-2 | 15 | CASSNFLGTVYGYTF
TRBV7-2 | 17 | CASSRGLTSGSTDTQYF
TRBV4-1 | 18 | CASSPILTSGRRTDTQYF
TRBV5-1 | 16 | CASSWALAGGDNEQFF
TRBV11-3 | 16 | CASSLPPGLPTDTQYF
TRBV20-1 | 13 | CSARGEGYSPLHF
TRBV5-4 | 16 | CASSLGYGRGDYEQFF
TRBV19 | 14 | CASSLTGVNQPQHF
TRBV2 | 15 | CASGDGLAGNNEQFF
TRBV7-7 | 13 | CASSVDLNTEAFF
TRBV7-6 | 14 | CASSLSQGTGTLHF
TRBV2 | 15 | CASSAQGTGTGELFF
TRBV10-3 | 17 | CAITPHSGGTEGDTQYF
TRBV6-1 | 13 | CASRTRTSYEQFF
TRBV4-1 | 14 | CASSQVGGNSPLHF
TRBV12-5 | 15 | CASGLGRTVNQPQHF
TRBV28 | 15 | CASSMTGGITDTQYF
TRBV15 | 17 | CATSRDFPGQGVDEQYF